These 26 T cell receptor beta chains share one sample of origin, sequenced in a study of blood T cell repertoires in COVID-19. Assay: immunoSEQ multiplex PCR; the TCRdb copy retains only in-frame clones and omits some. Of a few hundred thousand clones detected, over 75% appear once; the ten largest clones hold approximately 7.5%. The sequenced sample was peripheral blood. The receptor source for this set is a woman in her twenties or thirties with COVID-19, enrolled during active disease.

V is TRBV2 and J is TRBJ1-1; 10 nucleotides align to TRBD1. J was trimmed by 3 bases and V by 6 bases; bases with no gene match: 4. In germline, CDR1 is SNHLY, CDR2 FYNNEI. This CDR3 has 14 residues. The CDR3 DNA reads TGTGCCAGCAGCTCCGGACAGGGGGACACTGAAGCTTTCTTT. This gives the protein CASSSGQGDTEAFF.

This clone was observed a single time. The J gene is TRBJ2-1, the V gene TRBV2; no clear D. Per germline, CDR1 SNHLY and CDR2 FYNNEI. The CDR3 has 13 amino acids. Trimming removed 7 bases from V and 8 bases from J, with 15 bases in between. The chain's CDR3 is CASTIGRSDEQFF. CDR3 nucleotide sequence: TGTGCCAGCACCATTGGTAGATCCGATGAGCAGTTCTTC. The variable domain in full, completed from reference TRBV2 and TRBJ2-1, reads EPEVTQTPSHQVTQMGQEVILRCVPISNHLYFYWYRQILGQKVEFLVSFYNNEISEKSEIFDDQFSVERPDGSNFTLKIRSTKLEDSAMYFCASTIGRSDEQFFGPGTRLTVL.

This chain connects TRBV29-1 to TRBJ1-2; TRBD1 matches at 9 bases. Losses at the gene ends were 4 bases for V and 4 bases for J; bases not matched to a gene: 4. Per germline, CDR1 SQVTM and CDR2 ANQGSEA. The CDR3 runs 13 residues. This CDR3 reads CSVGTGDFYGYTF. The DNA of the CDR3 is TGCAGCGTTGGGACAGGGGACTTCTATGGCTACACCTTC.

CDR3 region: CASSPQTSNNEQFF. CDR3 DNA sequence: TGTGCCAGCTCACCTCAAACTAGCAACAATGAGCAGTTCTTC. The J gene is TRBJ2-1, the V gene TRBV18; tentatively, D is TRBD2 (6 bases). V lost 3 bases to trimming and J lost 5 bases, with 11 bases between them. The germline gives CDR1 KGHSH, CDR2 LQKENI. The CDR3 loop spans 14 amino acids.

V and J are TRBV7-2 and TRBJ1-6, with D perhaps matching TRBD1 (5 bases). Trimming took 4 bases from V and 5 from J, leaving 12 bases between them. Per the germline V gene, CDR1 is SGHTA and CDR2 is FQGNSA. The CDR3 totals 15 residues. The CDR3 sequence: CASSSQGPNNSPLHF. Written as DNA, the CDR3 is TGTGCCAGCAGCTCCCAGGGCCCAAATAATTCACCCCTCCACTTT.

This chain connects TRBV10-3 to TRBJ1-1; D ambiguous. Germline V lookup: CDR1 ENHRY, CDR2 SYGVKD. This CDR3 contains 14 residues. The V gene lost 4 bases and the J gene lost 0 bases, with 9 bases spanning the gap. The chain's CDR3 is CAISGSSMNTEAFF. CDR3 nucleotide sequence: TGTGCCATCAGTGGGAGCAGCATGAACACTGAAGCTTTCTTT.

Only one count was recorded for this clone. V and J are TRBV29-1 and TRBJ2-7; 11 nucleotides match TRBD1. V gave up 6 bases and J gave up 5 bases; unmatched junction bases: 12. Per the germline V gene, CDR1 is SQVTM and CDR2 is ANQGSEA. This CDR3 region has 15 residues. The CDR3, as DNA: TGCAGCGTAGGGACCGGGACAGGGGGAATCGACGAGCAGTACTTC. This sequence encodes CSVGTGTGGIDEQYF.

V gene TRBV5-5 combines with J gene TRBJ1-2; D ambiguous. The CDR3 covers 14 residues. V was cut by 2 bases and J by 1 base, with 9 bases left in between. CDR1 is SGHKS and CDR2 is YYEKEE in the germline V gene (reference sequence). The CDR3 loop is CASSFKWSNYGYTF. The CDR3 bases are TGTGCCAGCAGCTTTAAGTGGAGTAACTATGGCTACACCTTC.

V usage is TRBV20-1 and J usage is TRBJ2-1; 8 bases match TRBD2. The germline V gene encodes CDR1 DFQATT and CDR2 SNEGSKA (reference sequence). The CDR3 extends over 15 amino acids. V lost 3 bases and J lost 1; bases outside the gene matches: 5. The DNA of the CDR3 is TGCAGTGCTAGTATCGTAGCGGGGTCCTACAATGAGCAGTTCTTC. This gives the protein CSASIVAGSYNEQFF.

The chain combines TRBV28 with TRBJ1-4; maybe TRBD1 (5 bases). Per the germline V gene, CDR1 is MDHEN and CDR2 is SYDVKM. The CDR3 contains 14 residues. V was shortened by 2 bases and J by 4 bases, with 8 bases between the two germline ends. The CDR3 DNA sequence: TGTGCCAGCAGTTTAGGGGGGGGTAATGAAAAACTGTTTTTT. Protein sequence: CASSLGGGNEKLFF.

The chain carries TRBV28 and TRBJ1-6; 7 bases fit TRBD1. Per the germline V gene, CDR1 is MDHEN and CDR2 is SYDVKM. With 7 bases clipped from V and 10 bases from J, the junction kept 16 bases outside the gene matches. The CDR3 covers 16 residues. CDR3 sequence: CASTHPVGRGRSPLHF. For the CDR3, the DNA is TGTGCCAGCACTCATCCCGTCGGGAGGGGGCGCTCACCCCTCCACTTT.

The chain links TRBV29-1 to TRBJ2-1; a possible D gene is TRBD2 (6 bases). This CDR3 spans 14 amino acids. V lost 6 bases and J lost 9, with 21 bases in between. The germline V gene has CDR1 SQVTM and CDR2 ANQGSEA. Here the CDR3 DNA reads TGCAGCGTGGAGGGTGGGCCTGGGGGAACTGAGCAGTTCTTC. This codes for CSVEGGPGGTEQFF.

V is TRBV30 and J is TRBJ2-7; D gene uncertain. The V and J ends lost 5 bases and 2 bases respectively, with 7 bases between them. The germline CDR1 and CDR2 sequences are GTSNPN and SVGIG (reference sequence). The CDR3 has 11 residues. In nucleotides, the CDR3 is TGTGCCTGGGGTCCAACCTACGAGCAGTACTTC. Its protein is CAWGPTYEQYF.

The chain couples TRBV5-1 to TRBJ2-5, with 7 bases lining up with TRBD1. The ends lost 5 bases at V and 1 base at J; junction bases unmatched: 2. CDR1 and CDR2 (germline): SGHRS, YFSETQ. This CDR3 spans 13 amino acids. The CDR3: CASRGTVQETQYF. The CDR3 region has the DNA TGCGCCAGCAGGGGGACAGTCCAAGAGACCCAGTACTTC.

The V call is TRBV19, the J call TRBJ2-3; 11 nucleotides match TRBD2. The CDR3 is 16 amino acids. After removal of 3 bases from V and 0 bases from J, the junction contained 2 bases not matched to a gene. Germline V CDR1 and CDR2: LNHDA, SQIVND (reference sequence). CDR3 in DNA: TGTGCCAGTAGTATGGGACTAGCGGCTAGCACAGATACGCAGTATTTT. This gives the protein CASSMGLAASTDTQYF.

To note about this clone: A read error may produce the germline difference seen at one junction end. This chain connects TRBV7-7 to TRBJ2-7, with 10 bases that match TRBD1. Germline-derived CDR1 and CDR2 are SSHAT and FNYEAQ (reference sequence). The CDR3 extends over 15 amino acids. This CDR3 is CASSLGTGDSYEQYF. CDR3 in DNA: TGTGCTAGCAGCTTAGGGACAGGGGACTCCTACGAGCAGTACTTC.

The CDR3, as DNA: TGCAGCGTTTCCGGGACACATCTCTTCGATACGCAGTATTTT. Its translation is CSVSGTHLFDTQYF. The V and J genes are TRBV29-1 and TRBJ2-3, with TRBD1 as a possible D gene (6 bases). Germline V gene sequence: CDR1 SQVTM, CDR2 ANQGSEA. Trimming removed 5 bases from V and 6 bases from J, with 18 bases in between. This CDR3 is 14 amino acids long.

The chain has TRBV9 and TRBJ1-5; 11 positions agree with TRBD1. There are 14 residues in the CDR3. J lost 6 bases, V lost 3 bases, and 2 bases had no gene match. CDR1 is SGDLS, CDR2 YYNGEE, per germline. Written as DNA, the CDR3 is TGTGCCAGCAGCGAGGACAGGGGGCTTCAGCCCCAGCATTTT. Translated, it gives CASSEDRGLQPQHF. Using reference TRBV9 and TRBJ1-5 for the parts outside the CDR3, the full variable domain is DSGVTQTPKHLITATGQRVTLRCSPRSGDLSVYWYQQSLDQGLQFLIQYYNGEERAKGNILERFSAQQFPDLHSELNLSSLELGDSALYFCASSEDRGLQPQHFGDGTRLSIL.

The chain is built from TRBV5-6 and TRBJ2-1; 12 nucleotides match TRBD2. The CDR3 runs 18 residues. Germline-derived CDR1 and CDR2 are SGHDT and YYEEEE. The V segment lost 1 base and the J segment 4 bases; nucleotides outside the gene matches: 9. The CDR3 nucleotides read TGTGCCAGCAGCTTGTCGCTAGCGGGAGGGCCAAAATACAATGAGCAGTTCTTC. This codes for CASSLSLAGGPKYNEQFF. Variable domain in full (rest from reference TRBV5-6 and TRBJ2-1): DAGVTQSPTHLIKTRGQQVTLRCSPKSGHDTVSWYQQALGQGPQFIFQYYEEEERQRGNFPDRFSGHQFPNYSSELNVNALLLGDSALYLCASSLSLAGGPKYNEQFFGPGTRLTVL.

The CDR3 coding sequence is TGCAGCGTTGTTCCCGCAGGGCAGCAAACTGAAGCTTTCTTT. This translates into CSVVPAGQQTEAFF. The V and J genes are TRBV29-1 and TRBJ1-1; the D gene is possibly TRBD1 (5 bases). The CDR3 consists of 14 residues. With 4 bases removed from V and 5 bases from J, the gap between germline ends came to 17 bases. CDR1 is SQVTM and CDR2 is ANQGSEA in the germline V gene.

The J gene is TRBJ2-7, the V gene TRBV5-1; no clear D gene. Per germline, CDR1 SGHRS and CDR2 YFSETQ. This CDR3 has 12 amino acids. With 7 bases removed from V and 3 bases from J, the gap between germline ends came to 11 bases. In DNA form, the CDR3 reads TGCGCCAGCGGTACAAATAACTACGAGCAGTACTTC. Amino acid sequence: CASGTNNYEQYF. Combining the CDR3 with reference TRBV5-1 and TRBJ2-7 gives the whole variable domain KAGVTQTPRYLIKTRGQQVTLSCSPISGHRSVSWYQQTPGQGLQFLFEYFSETQRNKGNFPGRFSGRQFSNSRSEMNVSTLELGDSALYLCASGTNNYEQYFGPGTRLTVT.

The genes are TRBV5-8 and TRBJ2-2, with D maybe TRBD2 (5 bases). This CDR3 has 14 residues. Germline V CDR1 and CDR2: SGHTS, YDEGEE. Trimming took off 5 bases at V and 6 bases at J, with 14 bases between the two ends. In DNA, the CDR3 is TGTGCCAGCAGACCAGAGGGATTTCCCGGGGAGCTGTTTTTT. This gives the protein CASRPEGFPGELFF.

The chain has TRBV7-3 and TRBJ2-1, with unresolved D. The CDR3 sequence is 14 residues long. Germline V CDR1 and CDR2: SGHTA, FQGTGA. V was trimmed by 5 bases and J by 6 bases, leaving 14 bases between them. CDR3 sequence reads: CASSPSPTRNEQFF. CDR3 coding DNA: TGTGCCAGCAGCCCCAGTCCCACCCGCAATGAGCAGTTCTTC. Full variable domain (missing parts from reference TRBV7-3 and TRBJ2-1): GAGVSQTPSNKVTEKGKYVELRCDPISGHTALYWYRQSLGQGPEFLIYFQGTGAADDSGLPNDRFFAVRPEGSVSTLKIQRTERGDSAVYLCASSPSPTRNEQFFGPGTRLTVL.

The chain carries TRBV2 and TRBJ1-1; perhaps TRBD1 as D (6 bases). Looked up from germline, CDR1 is SNHLY and CDR2 is FYNNEI. The CDR3 is made up of 15 amino acids. V was cut by 4 bases and J by 1 base, with 13 bases left in between. The CDR3 region is CASSVGGLGNTEAFF. The CDR3, as DNA: TGTGCCAGCAGTGTGGGGGGGCTGGGGAACACTGAAGCTTTCTTT.

This rearrangement joins TRBV29-1 to TRBJ1-5; 9 bases align to TRBD1. Losses at the gene ends were 3 bases for V and 4 bases for J; bases not matched to a gene: 4. This CDR3 has 14 amino acids. The V gene's germline CDR1 is SQVTM and CDR2 ANQGSEA. CDR3 protein: CSVDRGTGNQPQHF. CDR3 DNA: TGCAGCGTTGATCGGGGGACAGGGAATCAGCCCCAGCATTTT.

J is TRBJ1-4 and V is TRBV6-5; 7 nucleotides line up with TRBD1. The germline CDR1 and CDR2 sequences are MNHEY and SVGAGI. V lost 0 bases, J lost 8 bases, and 6 bases stayed unmatched. The CDR3 extends over 15 amino acids. This CDR3 is CASSYSWQGEEKLFF. The DNA of the CDR3 is TGTGCCAGCAGTTACTCGTGGCAGGGGGAAGAAAAACTGTTTTTT.